Included here is one T cell receptor beta chain sequence, with context. This clone was seen a few times. The clone's antigen remains unknown. At one end the junction does not follow the germline gene, possibly because of a read error. TCRbeta CDR3 regions were amplified from genomic DNA using the immunoSEQ Assay, a bias-controlled multiplex PCR. The study's own analysis went as follows. Nucleated cell counts per sample were estimated from amplification of reference gene primers within the assay. To quantify the absolute abundance of each unique TCRbeta CDR3 rearrangement, sequence reads were collapsed and filtered. For each sample, productive Simpson clonality was calculated as the square root of Simpson's diversity index across productive rearrangements. TCRdb mirrors the immuneACCESS table, restricted to in-frame sequences. Some clones are absent from its copies; in checked studies, under half trace to an unresolved V gene, and the reason for the others is unknown. That table supplies the V and J calls and clone size; D and trimming were determined from the DNA. Here the sample has tens of thousands of clones; almost 85% occur a single time. Jointly, the top ten make up 11% of the sample.

The collaborating institutions used their own protocols to collect whole blood in K2EDTA tubes. For TCRbeta analysis, collaborators shipped samples as frozen whole blood, isolated PBMCs, or DNA extracted from either of those sample types. This specimen comes from a study of blood T cell repertoires in COVID-19 (dated by TCRdb to between 2020 and 2021). Regarding the research as a whole: Collaborator samples came from the United States, Italy and Spain and covered acute and convalescent phases of COVID-19. The prospective study material was composed of cDNA or gDNA derived from T cells, B-cell-depleted T cells, or PBMCs. Subjects who had been exposed to COVID-19, were actively infected with it, or had recovered from it provided the deeply sampled blood TCRbeta repertoires that made up the dataset. The repertoires were made available in a free public database intended to serve as a resource for research on the immune response to SARS-CoV-2. The samples were drawn from two sources: the first 160 participants of the ongoing ImmuneRACE study, and 1,000 to 1,500 subjects contributed by 6 global collaborators. The sample metadata nearly always contained a de-identified subject ID, COVID-19 status, age in years and sex. Where available, HLA class I and class II types were obtained from metadata supplied by the sample provider rather than from assay-based typing. What the work shows at the level of the full study, not this receptor alone: The amount of clinical and demographic metadata varied by source and participant and was provided uncurated.

The CDR3 spans 8 residues, from the cysteine through the phenylalanine. This entry keeps only the CDR3 DNA: 24 bases, framed from base 1. Per the germline V gene (reference sequence), LNHDA is the CDR1 and SQIVND is the CDR2. The sequence joins TRBV19 to TRBJ1-2; TRBD1 might be the D gene, on 5 matching bases. The receptor comes from a man in his fifties or sixties with acute or convalescent COVID-19. The sequenced sample consisted of peripheral blood. The DNA sequence is as follows: TGTGCCCATAGGGTGGGACTATTC. Its translation reads: CAHRVGLF.